This T cell receptor beta chain was recorded in a study of circulating and synovial CD4+ cells in juvenile arthritis. Produced via immunoSEQ multiplex PCR; TCRdb's table is partial and in-frame only. The sample records under 40,000 clones, 93% being singletons. From germline, CDR1 is SGHRS and CDR2 YFSETQ. This CDR3 spans 14 amino acids. Trimming took off 0 bases at V and 6 bases at J, with 9 bases between the two ends. The chain uses TRBV5-1 and TRBJ1-4; weak D call: TRBD1 (5 bases). The receptor's source is a human donor with juvenile idiopathic arthritis. The sequenced sample was CD4+ T cells from blood. The CDR3 DNA sequence: TGCGCCAGCAGCTTGGCCAGGGAGGATGAAAAACTGTTTTTT. This translates into CASSLAREDEKLFF.